A selection of T cell receptor beta chains follows, all from one sample in a study of identical twins. TCRdb ran MiXCR on the 5' RACE reads and lists one entry per CDR3 protein. The sample includes about 530,000 distinct CDR3 sequences, under 25% of them seen just once. A further study also used this sample, focusing on yellow fever vaccine responses in identical twins.

Material: CD4+ T cells sorted from blood. The receptors come from a young woman in good health. CDR3s include the opening cysteine and the closing phenylalanine or tryptophan. Rows give clone size only sometimes, using once, few, many, or a class for an expanded clone.

abundance: .; v_gene: TRBV12-3/TRBV12-4; CDR3aa: CASSRLVTSTDTQYF
abundance: few; v_gene: TRBV14; CDR3aa: CASSQDSLGSNSPLHF
abundance: .; v_gene: TRBV2; CDR3aa: CASSGTYKDEQYF
abundance: few; v_gene: TRBV6-6; CDR3aa: CASSYGEETQYF
abundance: few; v_gene: TRBV24-1; CDR3aa: CATSVGALGQPQHF
abundance: .; v_gene: TRBV6-1; CDR3aa: CSSNRLAGGSYNEQFF
abundance: few; v_gene: TRBV9; CDR3aa: CASSATGMDTQYF
abundance: .; v_gene: TRBV12-3/TRBV12-4; CDR3aa: CASSLAPLETNEQFF
abundance: few; v_gene: TRBV12-3/TRBV12-4; CDR3aa: CASSLRAEGEQYF
abundance: few; v_gene: TRBV6-6; CDR3aa: CASSSVSDYGYTF
abundance: .; v_gene: TRBV3-1; CDR3aa: CASSQDGGSEQFF
abundance: .; v_gene: TRBV4-1; CDR3aa: CASSQGGQLYNEQFF
abundance: .; v_gene: TRBV10-3; CDR3aa: CAIRSGRADEQYF
abundance: many; v_gene: TRBV9; CDR3aa: CASNSGGSYNEQFF
abundance: few; v_gene: TRBV6-5; CDR3aa: CASSYRTGGIEDYGYTF
abundance: .; v_gene: TRBV10-3; CDR3aa: CAISSGQGSYGYTF
abundance: once; v_gene: TRBV6-1; CDR3aa: CASGTGSYNSPLHF
abundance: .; v_gene: TRBV7-9; CDR3aa: CASSPLRGVGSGELFF
abundance: few; v_gene: TRBV27; CDR3aa: CASSSKRNSGEGEQFF
abundance: .; v_gene: TRBV20-1; CDR3aa: CSAREMADRSNYGYTF
abundance: .; v_gene: TRBV28; CDR3aa: CASSWGSGGPPGELFF
abundance: .; v_gene: TRBV20-1; CDR3aa: CSARLSGGQETQYF